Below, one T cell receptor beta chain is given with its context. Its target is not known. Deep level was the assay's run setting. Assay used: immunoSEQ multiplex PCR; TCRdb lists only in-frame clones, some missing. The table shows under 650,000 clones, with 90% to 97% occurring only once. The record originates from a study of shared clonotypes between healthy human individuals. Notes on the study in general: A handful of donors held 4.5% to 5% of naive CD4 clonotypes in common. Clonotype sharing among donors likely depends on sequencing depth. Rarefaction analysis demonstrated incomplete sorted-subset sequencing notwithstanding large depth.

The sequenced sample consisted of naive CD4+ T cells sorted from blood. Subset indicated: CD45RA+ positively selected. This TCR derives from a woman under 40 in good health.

Here the CDR3 DNA reads TGTGCCAGCAGTGAGACTAGCGGGGGACAAGAGACCCAGTACTTC. It codes for CASSETSGGQETQYF. The J gene is TRBJ2-5, the V gene TRBV2; TRBD2 aligns across 12 bases. Per germline, CDR1 SNHLY and CDR2 FYNNEI. The trim removed 3 bases at V and 2 bases at J, leaving 1 base unmatched. This CDR3 contains 15 residues. Together with reference TRBV2 and TRBJ2-5, the CDR3 gives the full variable domain: EPEVTQTPSHQVTQMGQEVILRCVPISNHLYFYWYRQILGQKVEFLVSFYNNEISEKSEIFDDQFSVERPDGSNFTLKIRSTKLEDSAMYFCASSETSGGQETQYFGPGTRLLVL.